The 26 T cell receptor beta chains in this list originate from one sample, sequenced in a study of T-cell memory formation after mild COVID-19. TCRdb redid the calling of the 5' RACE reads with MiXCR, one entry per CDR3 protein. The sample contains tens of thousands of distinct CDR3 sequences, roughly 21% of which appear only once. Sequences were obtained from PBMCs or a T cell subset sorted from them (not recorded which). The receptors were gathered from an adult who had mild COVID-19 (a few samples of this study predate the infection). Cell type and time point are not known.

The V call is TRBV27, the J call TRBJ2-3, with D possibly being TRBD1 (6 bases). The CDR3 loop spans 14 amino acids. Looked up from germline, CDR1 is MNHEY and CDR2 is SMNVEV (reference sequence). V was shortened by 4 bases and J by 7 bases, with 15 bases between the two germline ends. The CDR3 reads CASSSYQTGHTQYF. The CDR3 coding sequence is TGTGCCAGCAGTTCCTACCAAACAGGGCATACGCAGTATTTT.

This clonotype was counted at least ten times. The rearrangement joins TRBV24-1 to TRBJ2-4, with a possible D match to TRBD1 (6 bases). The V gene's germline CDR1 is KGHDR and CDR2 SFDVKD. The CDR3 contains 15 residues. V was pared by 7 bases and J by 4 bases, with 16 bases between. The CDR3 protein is CATSSDSRGKNIQYF. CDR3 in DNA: TGTGCCACCAGCTCTGATTCTAGGGGGAAAAACATTCAGTACTTC.

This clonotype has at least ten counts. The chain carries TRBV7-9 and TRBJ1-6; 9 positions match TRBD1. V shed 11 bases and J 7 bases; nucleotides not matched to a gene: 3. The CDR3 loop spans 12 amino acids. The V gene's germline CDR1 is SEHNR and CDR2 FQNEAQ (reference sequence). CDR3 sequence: CASGQGNSPLHF. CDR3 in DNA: TGTGCCTCCGGACAGGGGAATTCACCCCTCCACTTT.

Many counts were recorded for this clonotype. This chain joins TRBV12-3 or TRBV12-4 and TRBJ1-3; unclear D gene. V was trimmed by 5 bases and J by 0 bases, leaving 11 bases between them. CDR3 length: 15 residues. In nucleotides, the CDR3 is TGTGCCAGCAGTAGAGGACTGACCTCTGGAAACACCATATATTTT. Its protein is CASSRGLTSGNTIYF.

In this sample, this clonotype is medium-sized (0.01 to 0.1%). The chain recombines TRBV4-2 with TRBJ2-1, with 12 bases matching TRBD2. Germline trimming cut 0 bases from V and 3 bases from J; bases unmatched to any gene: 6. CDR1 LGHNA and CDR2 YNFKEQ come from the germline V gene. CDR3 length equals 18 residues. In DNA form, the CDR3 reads TGTGCCAGCAGCCAAGATCAGGGGGGACTAGCGGGCTACAATGAGCAGTTCTTC. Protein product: CASSQDQGGLAGYNEQFF.

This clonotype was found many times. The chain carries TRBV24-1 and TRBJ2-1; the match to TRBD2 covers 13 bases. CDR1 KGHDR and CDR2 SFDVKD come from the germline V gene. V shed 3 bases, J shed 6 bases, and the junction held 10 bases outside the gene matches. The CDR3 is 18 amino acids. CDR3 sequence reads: CATSDPGLAGAPGNEQFF. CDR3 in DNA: TGTGCCACCAGTGATCCCGGACTAGCGGGAGCCCCAGGCAATGAGCAGTTCTTC.

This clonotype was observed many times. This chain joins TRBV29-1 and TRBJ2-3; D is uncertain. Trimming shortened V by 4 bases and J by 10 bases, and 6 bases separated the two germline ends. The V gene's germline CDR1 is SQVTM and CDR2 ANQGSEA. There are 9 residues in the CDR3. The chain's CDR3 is CSVGYPQYF. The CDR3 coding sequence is TGCAGCGTTGGTTACCCGCAGTATTTT.

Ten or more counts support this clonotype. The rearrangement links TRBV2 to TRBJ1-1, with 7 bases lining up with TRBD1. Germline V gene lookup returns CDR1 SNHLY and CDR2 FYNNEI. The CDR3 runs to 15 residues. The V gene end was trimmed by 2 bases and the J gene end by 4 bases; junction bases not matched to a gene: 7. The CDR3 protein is CASSEMGAGGTEAFF. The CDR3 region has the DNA TGTGCCAGCAGTGAAATGGGGGCAGGGGGCACTGAAGCTTTCTTT.

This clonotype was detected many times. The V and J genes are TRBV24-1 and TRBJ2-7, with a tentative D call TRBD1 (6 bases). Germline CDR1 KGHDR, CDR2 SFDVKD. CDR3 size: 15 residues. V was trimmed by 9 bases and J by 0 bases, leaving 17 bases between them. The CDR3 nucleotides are TGTGCCACCTCTGGGGGCAAGGAGAGCTCCTACGAGCAGTACTTC. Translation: CATSGGKESSYEQYF.

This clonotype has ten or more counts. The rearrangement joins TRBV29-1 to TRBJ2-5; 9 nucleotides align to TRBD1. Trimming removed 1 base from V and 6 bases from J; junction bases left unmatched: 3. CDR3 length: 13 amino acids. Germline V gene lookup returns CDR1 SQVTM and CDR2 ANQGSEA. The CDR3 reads CSVEVGQGQTQYF. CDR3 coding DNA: TGCAGCGTTGAAGTTGGACAGGGGCAGACCCAGTACTTC.

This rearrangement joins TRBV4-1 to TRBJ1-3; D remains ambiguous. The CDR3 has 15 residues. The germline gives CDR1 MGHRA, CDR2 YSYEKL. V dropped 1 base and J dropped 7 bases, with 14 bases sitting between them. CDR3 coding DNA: TGCGCCAGCAGCCAAGTAACAGCACTGACTAACACCATATATTTT. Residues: CASSQVTALTNTIYF.

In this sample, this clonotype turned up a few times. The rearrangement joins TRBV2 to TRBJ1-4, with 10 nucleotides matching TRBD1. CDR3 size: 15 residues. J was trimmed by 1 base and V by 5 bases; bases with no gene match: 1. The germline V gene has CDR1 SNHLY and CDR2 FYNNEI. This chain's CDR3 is CASSRDRGTNEKLFF. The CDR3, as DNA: TGTGCCAGCAGTCGGGACAGGGGAACTAATGAAAAACTGTTTTTT.

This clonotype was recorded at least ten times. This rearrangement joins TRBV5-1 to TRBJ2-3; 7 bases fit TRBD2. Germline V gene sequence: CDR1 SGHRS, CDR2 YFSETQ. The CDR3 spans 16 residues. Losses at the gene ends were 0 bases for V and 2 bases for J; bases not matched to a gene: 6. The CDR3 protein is CASSLGPAGTTDTQYF. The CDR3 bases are TGCGCCAGCAGCTTGGGGCCAGCGGGGACCACAGATACGCAGTATTTT.

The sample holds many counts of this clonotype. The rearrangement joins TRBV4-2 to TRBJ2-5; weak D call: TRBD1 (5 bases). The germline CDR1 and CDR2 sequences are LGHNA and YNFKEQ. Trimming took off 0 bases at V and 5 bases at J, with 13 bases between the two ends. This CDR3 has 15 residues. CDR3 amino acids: CASSQDWGPSETQYF. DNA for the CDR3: TGTGCCAGCAGCCAAGATTGGGGCCCGAGCGAGACCCAGTACTTC.

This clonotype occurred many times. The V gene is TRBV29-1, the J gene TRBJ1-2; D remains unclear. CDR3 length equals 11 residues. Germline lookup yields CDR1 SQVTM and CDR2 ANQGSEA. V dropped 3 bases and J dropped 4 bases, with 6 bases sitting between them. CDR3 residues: CSVDYSYGYTF. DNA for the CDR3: TGCAGCGTTGATTACAGCTATGGCTACACCTTC.

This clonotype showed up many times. CDR3 sequence: CASSLSGRSNSPLHF. As DNA, the CDR3 is TGTGCCAGCAGCTTATCGGGACGGAGCAATTCACCCCTCCACTTT. The chain joins TRBV11-2 to TRBJ1-6; D is possibly TRBD1 (5 bases). This CDR3 contains 15 residues. The germline V and J ends were trimmed by 2 bases and 7 bases, with 12 bases remaining between them. From germline, CDR1 is SGHAT and CDR2 FQNNGV.

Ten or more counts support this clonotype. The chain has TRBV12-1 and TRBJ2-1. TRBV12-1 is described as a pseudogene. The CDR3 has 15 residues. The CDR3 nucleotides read TGTGCCAGCAGCTTTGTTGATGTAAAATCAGGCGAGCAGTTCTTC. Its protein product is CASSFVDVKSGEQFF.

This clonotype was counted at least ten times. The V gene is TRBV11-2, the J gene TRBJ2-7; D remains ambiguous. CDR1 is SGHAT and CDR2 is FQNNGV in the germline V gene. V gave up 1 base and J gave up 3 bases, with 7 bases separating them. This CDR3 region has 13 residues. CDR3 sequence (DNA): TGTGCCAGCAGCTTAGGGGGTAACTACGAGCAGTACTTC. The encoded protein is CASSLGGNYEQYF.

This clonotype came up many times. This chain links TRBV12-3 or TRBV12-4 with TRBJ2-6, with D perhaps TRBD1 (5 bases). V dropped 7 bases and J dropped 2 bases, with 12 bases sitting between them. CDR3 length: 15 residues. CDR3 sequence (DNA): TGTGCCAGCAAGGCAGGGTGGACTGGGGCCAACGTCCTGACTTTC. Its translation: CASKAGWTGANVLTF.

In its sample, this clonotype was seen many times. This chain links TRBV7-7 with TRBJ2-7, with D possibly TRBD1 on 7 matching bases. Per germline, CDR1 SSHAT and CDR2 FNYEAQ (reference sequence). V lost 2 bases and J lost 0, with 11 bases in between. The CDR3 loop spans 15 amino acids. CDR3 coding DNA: TGTGCCAGCAGCTTATCCCAGGGGGGCTCCTACGAGCAGTACTTC. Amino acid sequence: CASSLSQGGSYEQYF.

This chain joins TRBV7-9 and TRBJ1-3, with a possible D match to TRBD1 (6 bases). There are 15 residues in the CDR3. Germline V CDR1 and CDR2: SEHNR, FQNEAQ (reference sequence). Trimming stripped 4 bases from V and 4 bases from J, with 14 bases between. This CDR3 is CASSSYRERGNTIYF. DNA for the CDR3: TGTGCCAGCAGCTCCTACAGGGAGCGAGGAAACACCATATATTTT.

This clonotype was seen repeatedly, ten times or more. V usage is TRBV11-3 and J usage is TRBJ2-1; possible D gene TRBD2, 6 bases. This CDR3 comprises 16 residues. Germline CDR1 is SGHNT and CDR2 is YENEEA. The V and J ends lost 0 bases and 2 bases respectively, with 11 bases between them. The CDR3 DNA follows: TGTGCCAGCAGCTTAGATAGCGGACATGCCTACAATGAGCAGTTCTTC. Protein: CASSLDSGHAYNEQFF.

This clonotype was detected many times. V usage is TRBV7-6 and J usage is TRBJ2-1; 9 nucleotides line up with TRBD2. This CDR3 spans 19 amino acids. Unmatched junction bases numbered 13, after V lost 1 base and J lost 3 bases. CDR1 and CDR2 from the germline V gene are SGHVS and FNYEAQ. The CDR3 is CASSLVGARVLAGYNEQFF. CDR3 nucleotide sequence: TGTGCCAGCAGCTTAGTCGGGGCCAGGGTACTAGCGGGCTACAATGAGCAGTTCTTC.

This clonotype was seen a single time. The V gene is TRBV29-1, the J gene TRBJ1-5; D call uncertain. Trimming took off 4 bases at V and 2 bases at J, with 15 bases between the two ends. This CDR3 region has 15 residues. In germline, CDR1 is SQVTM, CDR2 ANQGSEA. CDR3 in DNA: TGCAGCGTTGCTGAGGACTACGGGGGCAATCAGCCCCAGCATTTT. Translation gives CSVAEDYGGNQPQHF.

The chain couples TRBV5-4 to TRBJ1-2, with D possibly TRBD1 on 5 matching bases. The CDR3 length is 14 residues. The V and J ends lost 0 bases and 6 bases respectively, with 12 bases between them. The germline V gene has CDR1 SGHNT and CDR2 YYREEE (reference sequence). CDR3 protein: CASSLGQGGNGYTF. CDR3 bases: TGTGCCAGCAGCTTGGGCCAGGGAGGGAATGGCTACACCTTC.

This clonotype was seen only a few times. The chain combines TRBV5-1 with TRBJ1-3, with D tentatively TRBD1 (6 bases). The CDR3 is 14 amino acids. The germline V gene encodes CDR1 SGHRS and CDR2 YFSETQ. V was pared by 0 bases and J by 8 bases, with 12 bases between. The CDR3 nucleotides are TGCGCCAGCAGCTTGGCCGCAGGGGACCACACCATATATTTT. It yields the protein CASSLAAGDHTIYF. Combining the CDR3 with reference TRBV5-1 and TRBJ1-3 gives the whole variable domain KAGVTQTPRYLIKTRGQQVTLSCSPISGHRSVSWYQQTPGQGLQFLFEYFSETQRNKGNFPGRFSGRQFSNSRSEMNVSTLELGDSALYLCASSLAAGDHTIYFGEGSWLTVV.